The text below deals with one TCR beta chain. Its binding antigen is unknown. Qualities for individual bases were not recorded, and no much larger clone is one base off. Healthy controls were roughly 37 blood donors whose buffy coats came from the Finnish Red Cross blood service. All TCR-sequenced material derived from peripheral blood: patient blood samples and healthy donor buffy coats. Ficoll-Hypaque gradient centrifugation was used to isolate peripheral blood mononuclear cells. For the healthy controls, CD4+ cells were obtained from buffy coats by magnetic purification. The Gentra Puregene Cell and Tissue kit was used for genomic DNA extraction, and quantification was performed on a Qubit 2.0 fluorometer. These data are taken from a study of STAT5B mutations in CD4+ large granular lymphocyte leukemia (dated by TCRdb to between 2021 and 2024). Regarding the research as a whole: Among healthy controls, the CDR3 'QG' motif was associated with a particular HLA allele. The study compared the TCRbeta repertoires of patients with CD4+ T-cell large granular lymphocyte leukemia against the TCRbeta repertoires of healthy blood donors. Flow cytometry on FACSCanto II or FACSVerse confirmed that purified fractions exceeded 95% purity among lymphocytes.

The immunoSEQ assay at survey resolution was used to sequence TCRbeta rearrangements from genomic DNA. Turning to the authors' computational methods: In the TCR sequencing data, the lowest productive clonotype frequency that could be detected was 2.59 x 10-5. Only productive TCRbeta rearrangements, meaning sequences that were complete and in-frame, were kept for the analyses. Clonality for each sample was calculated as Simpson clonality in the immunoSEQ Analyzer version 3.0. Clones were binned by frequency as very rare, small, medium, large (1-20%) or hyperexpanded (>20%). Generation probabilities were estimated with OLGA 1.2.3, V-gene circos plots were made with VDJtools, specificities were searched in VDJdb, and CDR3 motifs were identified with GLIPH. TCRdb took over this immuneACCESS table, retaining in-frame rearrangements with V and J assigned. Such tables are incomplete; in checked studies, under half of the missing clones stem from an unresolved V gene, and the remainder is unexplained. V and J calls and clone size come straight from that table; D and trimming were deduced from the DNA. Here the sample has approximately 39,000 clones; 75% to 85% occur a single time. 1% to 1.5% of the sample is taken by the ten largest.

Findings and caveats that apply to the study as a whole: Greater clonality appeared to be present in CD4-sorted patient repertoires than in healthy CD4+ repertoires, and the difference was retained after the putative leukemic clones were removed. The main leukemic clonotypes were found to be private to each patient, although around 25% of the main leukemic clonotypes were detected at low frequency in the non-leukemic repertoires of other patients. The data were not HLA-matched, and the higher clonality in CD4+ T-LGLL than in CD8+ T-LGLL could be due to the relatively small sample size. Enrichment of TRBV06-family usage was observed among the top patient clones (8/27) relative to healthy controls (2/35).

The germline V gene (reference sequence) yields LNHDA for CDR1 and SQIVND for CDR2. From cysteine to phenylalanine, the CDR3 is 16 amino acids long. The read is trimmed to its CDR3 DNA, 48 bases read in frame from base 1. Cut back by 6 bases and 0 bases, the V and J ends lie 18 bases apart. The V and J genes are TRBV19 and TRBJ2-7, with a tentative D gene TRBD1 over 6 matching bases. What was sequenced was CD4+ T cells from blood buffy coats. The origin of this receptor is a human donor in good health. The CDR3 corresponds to CASRPTGTSSSYEQYF. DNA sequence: TGTGCCAGTAGACCTACCGGGACATCGAGCTCCTACGAGCAGTACTTC.